This entry concerns a single TCR beta chain. Original analysis: Amplification from reference gene primers served as the basis for estimated nucleated cell counts. Method: immunoSEQ multiplex PCR; TCRdb's copy keeps in-frame clones and lacks some. That table furnishes V, J and clone size, whereas the DNA furnished D and trimming. The sample has 140,000 or so clones, more than 80% seen once. The sample comes from a study of blood T cell repertoires in COVID-19. About the research overall: Collection of acute and convalescent COVID-19 samples took place in the United States, Italy and Spain.

Sequencing input: peripheral blood. This clonotype was sampled from a woman of 80 years or more with acute or convalescent COVID-19.

The chain's CDR3 is CASSQRQGNTEAFF. The CDR3 coding sequence is TGCGCCAGCAGCCAACGACAGGGGAACACTGAAGCTTTCTTT. The chain employs TRBV4-3 and TRBJ1-1; 7 bases are a match to TRBD1. The CDR3 runs to 14 residues. Trimming removed 2 bases from V and 1 base from J; junction bases left unmatched: 1. Germline CDR1 and CDR2: LGHNA and YSLEER.